These 19 T cell receptor beta chains came from one sample sequenced in a study of blood T cells in healthy people across ages. Primed by a sample-barcoded 5' primer and a J-beta primer mix, a second PCR proceeded for about 7 to 11 cycles. TCRdb re-derived calls from the 5' RACE reads in MiXCR, one entry per CDR3 protein. The top ten hold more than 20% of the sample, which has approximately 1,700,000 distinct CDR3 sequences, about 39% seen once. The sample consisted of blood. These receptors were collected from a human donor in good health.

The chain carries TRBV5-6 and TRBJ1-2; D call uncertain. CDR3 length: 13 residues. The V and J ends lost 2 bases and 4 bases respectively, with 9 bases between them. Germline V CDR1 and CDR2: SGHDT, YYEEEE. The DNA of the CDR3 is TGTGCCAGCAGCTTTCGGCAGGTCTATGGCTACACCTTC. Amino acid sequence: CASSFRQVYGYTF. The variable domain in full, with the rest retrieved from reference TRBV5-6 and TRBJ1-2, is DAGVTQSPTHLIKTRGQQVTLRCSPKSGHDTVSWYQQALGQGPQFIFQYYEEEERQRGNFPDRFSGHQFPNYSSELNVNALLLGDSALYLCASSFRQVYGYTFGSGTRLTVV.

J is TRBJ2-7 and V is TRBV29-1; tentatively, D is TRBD2 (6 bases). In germline, CDR1 is SQVTM, CDR2 ANQGSEA. The V gene lost 5 bases and the J gene lost 3 bases, with 14 bases spanning the gap. The CDR3 runs to 13 residues. The CDR3 sequence: CSVSGTDYYEQYF. The CDR3 region has the DNA TGCAGCGTTTCCGGGACTGACTACTACGAGCAGTACTTC.

The V gene is TRBV12-3 or TRBV12-4, the J gene TRBJ2-1; 7 nucleotides match TRBD2. The junction had 12 bases not matched to a gene; V was cut back by 6 bases and J by 7 bases. This CDR3 contains 15 residues. CDR3 bases: TGTGCCAGCAGCCCCCTGGGGGGGGGTTCTAATGAGCAGTTCTTC. This translates into CASSPLGGGSNEQFF.

The genes are TRBV4-3 and TRBJ2-3; 9 bases fit TRBD2. Trimming removed 0 bases from V and 5 bases from J; junction bases left unmatched: 9. CDR3 length: 17 residues. Germline assignment: CDR1 LGHNA and CDR2 YSLEER. In DNA, the CDR3 is TGCGCCAGCAGCCAAGATCAGGCGGGGGGGTTGTTAGATACGCAGTATTTT. Its translation is CASSQDQAGGLLDTQYF.

Written as DNA, the CDR3 is TGTGCCACCAGCAGAGATCGATTTGGGGGTGAGCAGTTCTTC. Translated, it gives CATSRDRFGGEQFF. The V gene is TRBV15, the J gene TRBJ2-1; either TRBD1 or TRBD2 may supply D (5 bases each). This CDR3 has 14 residues. Germline CDR1 reads LNHNV; CDR2 reads YYDKDF (reference sequence). Trimming pared 0 bases from V and 9 bases from J, leaving 12 bases between. The full variable domain, completed using reference TRBV15 and TRBJ2-1, is DAMVIQNPRYQVTQFGKPVTLSCSQTLNHNVMYWYQQKSSQAPKLLFHYYDKDFNNEADTPDNFQSRRPNTSFCFLDIRSPGLGDTAMYLCATSRDRFGGEQFFGPGTRLTVL.

Turning to this clonotype: The junction differs from germline at one of its ends, possibly a read error. The chain carries TRBV13 and TRBJ2-1; TRBD2 matches 13 bases. Germline V CDR1 and CDR2: PRHDT, FYEKMQ (reference sequence). The CDR3 consists of 20 residues. The CDR3 here is CASSLSWTSGGQSSYNELFF. CDR3 in DNA: TGTGCCAGCAGCTTAAGTTGGACTAGCGGGGGCCAGTCGTCCTACAATGAGCTGTTCTTC.

There are a few counts of this clonotype. The chain recombines TRBV7-2 with TRBJ2-1, with D possibly called TRBD1 or TRBD2 (6 bases each). V lost 5 bases and J 9 bases, leaving 17 bases between the germline ends. The CDR3 totals 14 residues. Germline V gene sequence: CDR1 SGHTA, CDR2 FQGNSA. Here the CDR3 DNA reads TGTGCCAGCAGCCCGGGCCCCAGGGGAGGTGAGCAGTTCTTC. Translated: CASSPGPRGGEQFF.

V usage is TRBV7-2 and J usage is TRBJ2-5; the match to TRBD2 covers 10 bases. This CDR3 is 16 amino acids long. Trimming cost V 2 bases and J 0 bases; bases outside gene matches: 3. Germline V gene data show CDR1 as SGHTA and CDR2 as FQGNSA. The CDR3 region is CASSLSSGGYQETQYF. The CDR3 coding sequence is TGTGCCAGCAGCTTATCTAGCGGGGGCTACCAAGAGACCCAGTACTTC.

This rearrangement joins TRBV20-1 to TRBJ1-1; D gene ambiguous. The CDR3 consists of 12 residues. Germline CDR1 reads DFQATT; CDR2 reads SNEGSKA (reference sequence). V lost 1 base and J lost 7, with 10 bases in between. The CDR3 DNA follows: TGCAGTGCTAGAGGGGCAGGCGATGAAGCTTTCTTT. Protein sequence: CSARGAGDEAFF.

This chain uses TRBV5-1 with TRBJ2-3; 7 nucleotides agree with TRBD1. The CDR3 is made up of 14 amino acids. J lost 4 bases, V lost 1 base, and 3 bases had no gene match. Looked up from germline, CDR1 is SGHRS and CDR2 is YFSETQ. The CDR3 DNA follows: TGCGCCAGCAGCTTGAAGGGGGCCTCAGATACGCAGTATTTT. It translates to CASSLKGASDTQYF.

The rearrangement links TRBV29-1 to TRBJ1-5; D is ambiguous. The CDR3 has 14 amino acids. Germline V lookup: CDR1 SQVTM, CDR2 ANQGSEA. Trimming removed 6 bases from V and 0 bases from J, with 12 bases in between. CDR3 DNA sequence: TGCAGCGTCGCGGATGATTATAGCAATCAGCCCCAGCATTTT. Amino acid sequence: CSVADDYSNQPQHF.

This chain connects TRBV10-3 to TRBJ2-3; TRBD1 might be the D (5 bases). This CDR3 comprises 15 residues. Germline V lookup: CDR1 ENHRY, CDR2 SYGVKD. The germline V and J ends were trimmed by 2 bases and 2 bases, with 11 bases remaining between them. The CDR3 loop reads CAISEGRGTTDTQYF. CDR3 nucleotide sequence: TGTGCCATCAGTGAGGGAAGGGGCACCACAGATACGCAGTATTTT.

This clonotype appeared once. CDR3: CASTPGRRLETQYF. The CDR3 DNA follows: TGTGCCAGCACCCCCGGACGGAGGTTAGAGACCCAGTACTTC. This chain uses TRBV7-6 with TRBJ2-4; possibly TRBD2 for D (5 bases). TRBJ2-5 matches the DNA end more closely, so the J call is doubtful. The length of the CDR3 is 14 residues. CDR1 is SGHVS and CDR2 is FNYEAQ in the germline V gene.

Remarks on this clonotype: A read error may account for a junction end that differs from germline. The chain combines TRBV20-1 with TRBJ1-2, with D possibly matching TRBD1 (5 bases). Germline loops: CDR1 DFQATT, CDR2 SNEGSKA (reference sequence). This CDR3 is built from 13 residues. CDR3 sequence: CSAIGTANYDYTF. The CDR3 bases are TGCAGTGCTATCGGGACCGCTAACTATGACTACACCTTC.

This clonotype was seen only a few times. The chain employs TRBV4-3 and TRBJ2-5; no firm D call. This CDR3 has 15 residues. The ends were cut back, 1 base at V and 0 bases at J, with 9 bases in the middle. Per germline, CDR1 LGHNA and CDR2 YSLEER. In DNA form, the CDR3 reads TGCGCCAGCAGCCAAGCTTCAAGGTACCAAGAGACCCAGTACTTC. It encodes CASSQASRYQETQYF.

This clonotype was seen a few times. The V and J genes are TRBV4-2 and TRBJ2-1; D gene unclear. Germline CDR1 reads LGHNA; CDR2 reads YNFKEQ. V lost 4 bases and J 10 bases, leaving 14 bases between the germline ends. The CDR3 length is 13 residues. CDR3 coding DNA: TGTGCCAGCAGCCCCAATCCCGAGTGGGAGCAGTTCTTC. It codes for CASSPNPEWEQFF.

In its sample, this clonotype was seen once. The chain has TRBV7-9 and TRBJ2-3; perhaps TRBD1 as D (6 bases). CDR3 size: 16 residues. V dropped 5 bases and J dropped 6 bases, with 21 bases sitting between them. In germline, CDR1 is SEHNR, CDR2 FQNEAQ (reference sequence). The CDR3 DNA reads as TGTGCCAGCAGCGCCAACAGGGATATCGTTGCGGATACGCAGTATTTT. Residues: CASSANRDIVADTQYF. The entire variable domain, with the rest obtained from reference TRBV7-9 and TRBJ2-3, is as follows: DTGVSQNPRHKITKRGQNVTFRCDPISEHNRLYWYRQTLGQGPEFLTYFQNEAQLEKSRLLSDRFSAERPKGSFSTLEIQRTEQGDSAMYLCASSANRDIVADTQYFGPGTRLTVL.

V and J are TRBV28 and TRBJ1-2; D is perhaps TRBD1 (6 bases). CDR1 and CDR2 (germline): MDHEN, SYDVKM. The V end was cut by 6 bases, the J end by 7 bases, with 18 bases between. The CDR3 spans 14 residues. Here the CDR3 reads CASRTTGIRFGYTF. CDR3 coding DNA: TGTGCCAGCAGAACGACAGGTATCCGCTTTGGCTACACCTTC.

Regarding this clonotype: At one end the junction does not follow the germline gene, possibly because of a read error. The rearrangement uses TRBV12-5 and TRBJ2-5; D is perhaps TRBD1 (6 bases). Germline V gene data show CDR1 as LGHNT and CDR2 as FRNRAP. This CDR3 spans 14 amino acids. The CDR3 reads CASGPGQSEETQYF. The CDR3, as DNA: TGCGCTAGTGGTCCCGGACAGTCAGAAGAGACCCAGTACTTC.